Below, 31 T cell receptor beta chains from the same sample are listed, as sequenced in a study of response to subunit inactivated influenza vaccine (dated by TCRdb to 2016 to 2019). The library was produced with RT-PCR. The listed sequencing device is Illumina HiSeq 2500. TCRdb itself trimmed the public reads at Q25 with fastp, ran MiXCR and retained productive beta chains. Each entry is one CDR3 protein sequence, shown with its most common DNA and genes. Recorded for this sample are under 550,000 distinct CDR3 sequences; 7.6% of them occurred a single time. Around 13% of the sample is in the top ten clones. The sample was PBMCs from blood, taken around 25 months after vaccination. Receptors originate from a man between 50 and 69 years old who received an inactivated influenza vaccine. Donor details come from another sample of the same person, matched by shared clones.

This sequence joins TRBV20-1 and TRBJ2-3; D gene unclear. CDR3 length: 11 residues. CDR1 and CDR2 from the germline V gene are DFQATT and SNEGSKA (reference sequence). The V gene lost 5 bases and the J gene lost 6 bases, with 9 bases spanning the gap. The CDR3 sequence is CSAPQSDTQYF. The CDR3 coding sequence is TGCAGTGCTCCCCAGTCTGATACGCAGTATTTT.

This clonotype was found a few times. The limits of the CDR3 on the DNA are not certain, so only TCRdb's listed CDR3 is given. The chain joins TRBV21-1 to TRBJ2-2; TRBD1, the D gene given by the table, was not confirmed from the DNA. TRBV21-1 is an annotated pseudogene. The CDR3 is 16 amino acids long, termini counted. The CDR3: CASGCCWGPGTGELFF.

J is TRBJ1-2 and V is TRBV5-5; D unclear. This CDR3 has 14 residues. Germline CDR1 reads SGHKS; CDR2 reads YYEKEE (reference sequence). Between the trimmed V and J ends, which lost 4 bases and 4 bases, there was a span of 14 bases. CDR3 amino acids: CASSPGPAGYGYTF. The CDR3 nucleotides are TGTGCCAGCAGCCCTGGGCCAGCAGGCTATGGCTACACCTTC.

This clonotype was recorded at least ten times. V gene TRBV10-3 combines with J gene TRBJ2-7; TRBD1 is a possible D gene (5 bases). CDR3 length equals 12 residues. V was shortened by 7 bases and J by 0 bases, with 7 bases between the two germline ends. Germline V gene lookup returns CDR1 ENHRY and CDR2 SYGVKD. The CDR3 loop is CAITDSSYEQYF. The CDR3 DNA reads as TGTGCCATCACCGACAGCTCCTACGAGCAGTACTTC.

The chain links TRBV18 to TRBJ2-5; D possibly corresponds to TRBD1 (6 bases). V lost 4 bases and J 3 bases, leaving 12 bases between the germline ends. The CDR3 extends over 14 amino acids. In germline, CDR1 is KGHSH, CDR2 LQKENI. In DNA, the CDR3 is TGTGCCAGCTCACACGACAGGTCAAAAGAGACCCAGTACTTC. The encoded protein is CASSHDRSKETQYF.

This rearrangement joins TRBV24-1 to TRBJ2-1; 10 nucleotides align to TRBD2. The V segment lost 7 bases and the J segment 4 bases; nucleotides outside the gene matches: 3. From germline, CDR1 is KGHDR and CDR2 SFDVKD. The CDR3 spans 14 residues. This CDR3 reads CATSRSGGYNEQFF. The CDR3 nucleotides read TGTGCCACCAGCCGTAGCGGGGGGTACAATGAGCAGTTCTTC.

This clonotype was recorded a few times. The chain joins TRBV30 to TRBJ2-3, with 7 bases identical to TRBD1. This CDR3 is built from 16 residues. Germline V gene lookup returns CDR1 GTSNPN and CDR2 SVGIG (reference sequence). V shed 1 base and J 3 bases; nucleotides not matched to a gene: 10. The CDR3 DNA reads TGTGCCTGGAGTGCTCTGACAGGGATTTTGACAGATACGCAGTATTTT. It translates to CAWSALTGILTDTQYF.

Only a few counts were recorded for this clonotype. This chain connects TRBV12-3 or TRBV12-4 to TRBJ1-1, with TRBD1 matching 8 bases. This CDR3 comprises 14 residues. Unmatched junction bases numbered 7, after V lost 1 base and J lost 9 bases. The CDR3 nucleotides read TGTGCCAGCAGTTTAGGACCGGGACAGGAGAAAGCTTTCTTT. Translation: CASSLGPGQEKAFF.

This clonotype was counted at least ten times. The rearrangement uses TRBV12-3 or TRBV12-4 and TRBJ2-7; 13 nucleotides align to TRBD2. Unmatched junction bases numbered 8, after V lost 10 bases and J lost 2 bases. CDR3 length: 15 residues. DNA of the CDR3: TGTGCCACCTCCCCGGGACTAGCGGGACCCTACGAGCAGTACTTC. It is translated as CATSPGLAGPYEQYF.

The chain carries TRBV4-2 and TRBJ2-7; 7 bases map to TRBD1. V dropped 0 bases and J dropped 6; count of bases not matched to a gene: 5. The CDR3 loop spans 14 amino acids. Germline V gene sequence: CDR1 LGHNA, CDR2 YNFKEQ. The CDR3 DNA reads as TGTGCCAGCAGCCAAGAAAGGGGGCTAATCGAGCAGTACTTC. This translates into CASSQERGLIEQYF.

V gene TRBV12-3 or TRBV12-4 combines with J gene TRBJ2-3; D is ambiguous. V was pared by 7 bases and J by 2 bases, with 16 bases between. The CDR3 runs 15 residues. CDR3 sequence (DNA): TGTGCCAGCAATTCCTTCACGGACCCCACAGATACGCAGTATTTT. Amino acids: CASNSFTDPTDTQYF.

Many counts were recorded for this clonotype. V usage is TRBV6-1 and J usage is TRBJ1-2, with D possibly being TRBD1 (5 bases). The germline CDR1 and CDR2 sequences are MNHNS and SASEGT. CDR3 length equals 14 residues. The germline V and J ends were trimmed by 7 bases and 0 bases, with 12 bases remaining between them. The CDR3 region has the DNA TGTGCCAGCACCCGGTTGGGGGCTAACTATGGCTACACCTTC. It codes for CASTRLGANYGYTF.

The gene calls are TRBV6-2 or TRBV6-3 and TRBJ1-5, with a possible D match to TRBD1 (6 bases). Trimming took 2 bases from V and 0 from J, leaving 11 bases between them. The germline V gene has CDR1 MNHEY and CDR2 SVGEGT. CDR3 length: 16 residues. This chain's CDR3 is CASSYHRDHSNQPQHF. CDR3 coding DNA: TGTGCCAGCAGTTACCACAGGGACCATAGCAATCAGCCCCAGCATTTT.

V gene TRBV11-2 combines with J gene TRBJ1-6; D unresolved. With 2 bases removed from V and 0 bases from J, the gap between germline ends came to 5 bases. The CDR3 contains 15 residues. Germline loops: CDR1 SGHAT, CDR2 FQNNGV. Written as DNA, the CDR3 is TGTGCCAGCAGCTTAACGGGCTCCTATAATTCACCCCTCCACTTT. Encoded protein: CASSLTGSYNSPLHF.

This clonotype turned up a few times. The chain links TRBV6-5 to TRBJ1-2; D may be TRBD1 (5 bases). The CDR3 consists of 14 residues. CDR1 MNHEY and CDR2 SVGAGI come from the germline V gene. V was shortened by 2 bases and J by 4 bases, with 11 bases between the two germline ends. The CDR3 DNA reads TGTGCCAGCAGTTACGGGGCGGGGACCTATGGCTACACCTTC. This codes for CASSYGAGTYGYTF.

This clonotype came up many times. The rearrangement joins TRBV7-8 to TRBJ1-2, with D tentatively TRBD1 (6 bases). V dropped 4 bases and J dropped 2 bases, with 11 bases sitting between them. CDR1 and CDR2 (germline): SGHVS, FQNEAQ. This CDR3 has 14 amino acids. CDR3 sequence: CASSSKTGNYGYTF. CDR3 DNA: TGTGCCAGCAGCTCGAAGACAGGAAACTATGGCTACACCTTC. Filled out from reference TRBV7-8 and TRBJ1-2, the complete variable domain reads GAGVSQSPRYKVAKRGQDVALRCDPISGHVSLFWYQQALGQGPEFLTYFQNEAQLDKSGLPSDRFFAERPEGSVSTLKIQRTQQEDSAVYLCASSSKTGNYGYTFGSGTRLTVV.

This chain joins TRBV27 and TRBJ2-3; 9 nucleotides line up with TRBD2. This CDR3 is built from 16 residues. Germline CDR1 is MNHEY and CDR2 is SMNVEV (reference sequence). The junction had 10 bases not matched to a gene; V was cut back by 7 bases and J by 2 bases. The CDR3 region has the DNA TGTGCCAGCACCGAAAGGGCGGGGGGGAACACAGATACGCAGTATTTT. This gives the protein CASTERAGGNTDTQYF.

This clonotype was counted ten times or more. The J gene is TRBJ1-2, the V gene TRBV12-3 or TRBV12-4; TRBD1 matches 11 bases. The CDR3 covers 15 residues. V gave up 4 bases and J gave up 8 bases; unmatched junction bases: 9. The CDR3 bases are TGTGCCAGCAGTTCGACCCCCGGGACAGGGGGAGGCTACACCTTC. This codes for CASSSTPGTGGGYTF.

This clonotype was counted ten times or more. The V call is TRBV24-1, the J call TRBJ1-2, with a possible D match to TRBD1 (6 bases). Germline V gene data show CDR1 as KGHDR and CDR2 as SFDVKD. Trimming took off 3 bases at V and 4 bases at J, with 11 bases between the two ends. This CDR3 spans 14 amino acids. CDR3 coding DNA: TGTGCCACCAGTGATGAACAGGGATCCTATGGCTACACCTTC. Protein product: CATSDEQGSYGYTF.

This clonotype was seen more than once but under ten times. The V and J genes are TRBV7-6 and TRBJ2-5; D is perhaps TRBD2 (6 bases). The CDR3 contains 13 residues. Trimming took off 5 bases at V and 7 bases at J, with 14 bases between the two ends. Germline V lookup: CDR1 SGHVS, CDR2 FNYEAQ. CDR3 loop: CASSISGSATQYF. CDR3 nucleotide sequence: TGTGCCAGCAGCATAAGCGGGTCCGCGACCCAGTACTTC. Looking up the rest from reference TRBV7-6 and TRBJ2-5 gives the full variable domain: GAGVSQSPRYKVTKRGQDVALRCDPISGHVSLYWYRQALGQGPEFLTYFNYEAQQDKSGLPNDRFSAERPEGSISTLTIQRTEQRDSAMYRCASSISGSATQYFGPGTRLLVL.

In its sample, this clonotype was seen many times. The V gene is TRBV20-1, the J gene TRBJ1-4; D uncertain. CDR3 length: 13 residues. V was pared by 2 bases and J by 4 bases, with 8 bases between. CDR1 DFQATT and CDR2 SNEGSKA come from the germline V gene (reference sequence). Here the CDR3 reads CSARSWGNEKLFF. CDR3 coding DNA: TGCAGTGCTAGAAGCTGGGGTAATGAAAAACTGTTTTTT.

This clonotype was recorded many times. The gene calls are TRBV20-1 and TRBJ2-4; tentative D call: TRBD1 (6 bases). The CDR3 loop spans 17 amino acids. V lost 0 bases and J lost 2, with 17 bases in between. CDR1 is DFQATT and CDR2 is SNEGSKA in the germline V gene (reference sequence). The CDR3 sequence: CSAREWGQGISKNIQYF. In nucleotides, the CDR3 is TGCAGTGCTAGAGAATGGGGCCAGGGGATCTCCAAAAACATTCAGTACTTC.

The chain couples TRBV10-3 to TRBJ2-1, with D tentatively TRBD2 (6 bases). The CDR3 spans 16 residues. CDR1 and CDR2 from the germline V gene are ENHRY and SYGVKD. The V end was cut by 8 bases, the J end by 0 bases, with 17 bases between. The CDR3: CAIATKRVSSYNEQFF. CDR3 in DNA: TGTGCCATCGCAACTAAGCGGGTCAGCTCCTACAATGAGCAGTTCTTC.

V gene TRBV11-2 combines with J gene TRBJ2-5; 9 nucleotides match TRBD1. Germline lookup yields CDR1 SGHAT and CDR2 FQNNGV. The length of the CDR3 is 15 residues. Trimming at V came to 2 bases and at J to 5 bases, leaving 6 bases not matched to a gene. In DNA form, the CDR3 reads TGTGCCAGCAGCTTAAACCCCGACAGGGGGGAGACCCAGTACTTC. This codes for CASSLNPDRGETQYF.

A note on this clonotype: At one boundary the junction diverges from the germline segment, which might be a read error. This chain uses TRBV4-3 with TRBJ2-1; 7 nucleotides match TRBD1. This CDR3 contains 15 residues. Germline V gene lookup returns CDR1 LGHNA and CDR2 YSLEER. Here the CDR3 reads CASSQDKTGYKEQFF. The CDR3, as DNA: TGCGCCAGCAGCCAAGATAAGACAGGGTACAAGGAGCAGTTCTTC.

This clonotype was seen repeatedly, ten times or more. The DNA of the CDR3 is TGTGCCACCGCCGGAGGGAGTCCTAGCACAGATACGCAGTATTTT. Amino acids: CATAGGSPSTDTQYF. The chain combines TRBV10-3 with TRBJ2-3; TRBD2 is a possible D gene (6 bases). Trimming cost V 10 bases and J 0 bases, with 17 bases left between them. Germline V gene lookup returns CDR1 ENHRY and CDR2 SYGVKD. This CDR3 has 15 amino acids.

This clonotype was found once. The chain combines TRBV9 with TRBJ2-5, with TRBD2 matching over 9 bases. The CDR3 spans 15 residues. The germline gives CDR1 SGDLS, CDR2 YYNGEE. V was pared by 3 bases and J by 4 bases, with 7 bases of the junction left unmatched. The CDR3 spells CASSGGVLAGETQYF. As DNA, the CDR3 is TGTGCCAGCAGCGGAGGCGTACTAGCGGGAGAGACCCAGTACTTC.

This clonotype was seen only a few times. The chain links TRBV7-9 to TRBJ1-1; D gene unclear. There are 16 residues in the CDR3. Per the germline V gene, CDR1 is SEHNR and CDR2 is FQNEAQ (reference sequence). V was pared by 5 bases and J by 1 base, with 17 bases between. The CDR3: CASSPSGGRSNTEAFF. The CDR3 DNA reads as TGTGCCAGCAGCCCCAGTGGAGGACGGTCGAACACTGAAGCTTTCTTT.

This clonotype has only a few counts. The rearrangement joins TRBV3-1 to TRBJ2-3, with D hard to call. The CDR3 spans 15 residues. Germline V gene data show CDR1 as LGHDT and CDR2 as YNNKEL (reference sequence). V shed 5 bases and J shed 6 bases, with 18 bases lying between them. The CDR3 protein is CASSKGPLGSDTQYF. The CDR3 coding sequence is TGTGCCAGCAGCAAAGGGCCCCTCGGATCCGATACGCAGTATTTT.

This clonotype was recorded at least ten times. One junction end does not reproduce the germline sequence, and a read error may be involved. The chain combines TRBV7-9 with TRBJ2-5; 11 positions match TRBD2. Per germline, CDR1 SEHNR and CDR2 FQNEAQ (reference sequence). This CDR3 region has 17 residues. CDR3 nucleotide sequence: TGTGCCAGCAGCGCGGCCGGGACTAGCGGCGTCCAAGCGACCCAGTACTTC. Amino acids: CASSAAGTSGVQATQYF.

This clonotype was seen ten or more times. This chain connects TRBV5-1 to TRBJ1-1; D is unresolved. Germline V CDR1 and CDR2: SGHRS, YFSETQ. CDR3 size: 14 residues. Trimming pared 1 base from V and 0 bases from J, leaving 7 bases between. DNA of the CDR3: TGCGCCAGCAGCTTGATGAGCATGAACACTGAAGCTTTCTTT. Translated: CASSLMSMNTEAFF.